Following are 12 T cell receptor beta chains from one sample sequenced in a study of shared clonotypes between healthy human individuals. Some clones are missing from TCRdb's copy, which holds only in-frame ones; the method was immunoSEQ multiplex PCR. The table shows under 600,000 clones, with roughly 97% occurring only once. The sample comprised naive CD4+ T cells sorted from blood. This sample's subset: CD45RA+ positively selected. The receptors here all came from a woman aged 25 to 39 in good health.

V is TRBV9 and J is TRBJ2-1; 13 bases agree with TRBD2. The CDR3 runs 15 residues. Trimming at V came to 3 bases and at J to 10 bases, leaving 7 bases not matched to a gene. CDR1 is SGDLS, CDR2 YYNGEE, per germline. The CDR3 reads CASSAPGLAGQEQFF. The CDR3 coding sequence is TGTGCCAGCAGCGCTCCGGGACTAGCGGGACAGGAGCAGTTCTTC.

The genes are TRBV11-2 and TRBJ2-1; D unclear. Germline CDR1 reads SGHAT; CDR2 reads FQNNGV. The CDR3 loop spans 14 amino acids. V gave up 0 bases and J gave up 8 bases, with 11 bases separating them. For the CDR3, the DNA is TGTGCCAGCAGCTTAGACCACTATAAAGATGAGCAGTTCTTC. Protein sequence: CASSLDHYKDEQFF.

This chain links TRBV7-2 with TRBJ2-3; D may be TRBD2 (5 bases). CDR3 length equals 15 residues. Germline V gene sequence: CDR1 SGHTA, CDR2 FQGNSA. Between the trimmed V and J ends, which lost 1 base and 6 bases, there was a span of 14 bases. CDR3 in amino acids: CASSLVTGLPDTQYF. The CDR3 DNA follows: TGTGCCAGCAGCTTAGTAACTGGACTCCCGGATACGCAGTATTTT. The full variable domain, completed using reference TRBV7-2 and TRBJ2-3, is GAGVSQSPSNKVTEKGKDVELRCDPISGHTALYWYRQSLGQGLEFLIYFQGNSAPDKSGLPSDRFSAERTGGSVSTLTIQRTQQEDSAVYLCASSLVTGLPDTQYFGPGTRLTVL.

The chain carries TRBV30 and TRBJ1-1, with no clear D. The V and J ends lost 4 bases and 0 bases respectively, with 9 bases between them. The CDR3 runs to 13 residues. Germline V gene sequence: CDR1 GTSNPN, CDR2 SVGIG (reference sequence). This CDR3 is CAWIGRMNTEAFF. The DNA of the CDR3 is TGTGCCTGGATAGGCAGGATGAACACTGAAGCTTTCTTT.

Only one count was recorded for this clone. The chain combines TRBV2 with TRBJ1-2, with a possible D match to TRBD1 (5 bases). In germline, CDR1 is SNHLY, CDR2 FYNNEI. The V gene lost 3 bases and the J gene lost 5 bases, with 7 bases spanning the gap. The CDR3 consists of 12 residues. The CDR3: CASSDPGYGYTF. CDR3 nucleotides: TGTGCCAGCAGTGATCCAGGGTATGGCTACACCTTC. The entire variable domain, with the rest obtained from reference TRBV2 and TRBJ1-2, is as follows: EPEVTQTPSHQVTQMGQEVILRCVPISNHLYFYWYRQILGQKVEFLVSFYNNEISEKSEIFDDQFSVERPDGSNFTLKIRSTKLEDSAMYFCASSDPGYGYTFGSGTRLTVV.

This chain connects TRBV28 to TRBJ2-5; 7 nucleotides line up with TRBD1. The CDR3 runs to 13 residues. V lost 7 bases to trimming and J lost 3 bases; unmatched junction nucleotides: 5. CDR1 and CDR2 from the germline V gene are MDHEN and SYDVKM. DNA for the CDR3: TGTGCCAGCATCGAACAGGGGAAAGAGACCCAGTACTTC. As protein: CASIEQGKETQYF.

V gene TRBV6-5 combines with J gene TRBJ2-5; no clear D. V was trimmed by 0 bases and J by 3 bases, leaving 11 bases between them. CDR3 size: 15 residues. Germline V gene data show CDR1 as MNHEY and CDR2 as SVGAGI. CDR3 amino acids: CASSYSSRREETQYF. CDR3 nucleotides: TGTGCCAGCAGTTACTCGTCCAGACGTGAAGAGACCCAGTACTTC.

V gene TRBV28 combines with J gene TRBJ1-1; D call uncertain. The CDR3 covers 15 residues. The germline V and J ends were trimmed by 1 base and 0 bases, with 9 bases remaining between them. From germline, CDR1 is MDHEN and CDR2 SYDVKM. The CDR3 loop reads CASSLLGSMNTEAFF. In DNA, the CDR3 is TGTGCCAGCAGTTTATTGGGCAGCATGAACACTGAAGCTTTCTTT.

The rearrangement links TRBV18 to TRBJ2-3; the D gene is possibly TRBD2 (5 bases). V dropped 6 bases and J dropped 3 bases, with 19 bases sitting between them. Germline V gene lookup returns CDR1 KGHSH and CDR2 LQKENI. There are 16 residues in the CDR3. CDR3 DNA: TGTGCCAGCTCCCGGGAAAGGGCCGACGGGACAGATACGCAGTATTTT. Protein sequence: CASSRERADGTDTQYF.

This chain uses TRBV5-4 with TRBJ1-1; D possibly corresponds to TRBD1 (5 bases). The CDR3 is 14 amino acids. V gave up 1 base and J gave up 2 bases, with 9 bases separating them. Germline CDR1 SGHNT, CDR2 YYREEE (reference sequence). The CDR3 DNA reads as TGTGCCAGCAGCTTGAGGCAGGGAAACACTGAAGCTTTCTTT. Translating gives CASSLRQGNTEAFF.

The chain is built from TRBV5-1 and TRBJ1-1, with a possible D match to TRBD1 (6 bases). This CDR3 region has 14 residues. V was pared by 4 bases and J by 1 base, with 11 bases between. CDR1 is SGHRS and CDR2 is YFSETQ in the germline V gene. The CDR3 is CASSTGQTNTEAFF. The CDR3 nucleotides are TGCGCCAGCAGCACCGGACAGACGAACACTGAAGCTTTCTTT.

The V and J genes are TRBV4-1 and TRBJ1-4, with 7 bases fitting TRBD1. V shed 3 bases and J 0 bases; nucleotides not matched to a gene: 10. The CDR3 is 18 amino acids. Per germline, CDR1 MGHRA and CDR2 YSYEKL. The CDR3 region is CASSQTHGTVATNEKLFF. The CDR3 DNA reads as TGCGCCAGCAGCCAGACTCACGGGACAGTTGCAACTAATGAAAAACTGTTTTTT.